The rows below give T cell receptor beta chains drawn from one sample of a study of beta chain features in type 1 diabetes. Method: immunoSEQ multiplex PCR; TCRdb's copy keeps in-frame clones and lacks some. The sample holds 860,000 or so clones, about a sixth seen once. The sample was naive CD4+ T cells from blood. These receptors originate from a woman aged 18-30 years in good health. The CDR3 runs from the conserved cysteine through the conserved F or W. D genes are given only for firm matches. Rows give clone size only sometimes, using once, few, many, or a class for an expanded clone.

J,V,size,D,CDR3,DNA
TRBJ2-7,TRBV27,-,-,CASSLRVTYEQYF,TGTGCCAGCAGTTTGAGGGTTACCTACGAGCAGTACTTC
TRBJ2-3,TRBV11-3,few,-,CASSLGGRGDTQYF,TGTGCCAGCAGCTTAGGAGGCCGCGGAGATACGCAGTATTTT
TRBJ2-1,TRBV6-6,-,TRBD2,CASSATSGRVNEQFF,TGTGCCAGCAGTGCAACTAGCGGGAGGGTCAATGAGCAGTTCTTC
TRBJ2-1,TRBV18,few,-,CASSPRTLEQFF,TGTGCCAGCTCACCGAGGACACTAGAGCAGTTCTTC
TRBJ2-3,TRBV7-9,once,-,CASSHSGRTDTQYF,TGTGCCAGCAGCCACAGCGGGCGCACAGATACGCAGTATTTT
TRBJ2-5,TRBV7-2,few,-,CASSFLDEETQYF,TGTGCCAGCAGCTTTTTGGACGAAGAGACCCAGTACTTC
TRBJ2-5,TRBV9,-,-,CASSAQPDGETQYF,TGTGCCAGCAGCGCCCAACCGGACGGCGAGACCCAGTACTTC
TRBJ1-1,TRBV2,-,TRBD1,CASSVGTGGTEAFF,TGTGCCAGCAGTGTCGGGACAGGGGGAACTGAAGCTTTCTTT
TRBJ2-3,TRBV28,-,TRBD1,CASSGALGQGTDTQYF,TGTGCCAGCAGTGGGGCCCTCGGACAGGGGACAGATACGCAGTATTTT
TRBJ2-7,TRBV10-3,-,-,CAISDKPGVAEQYF,TGTGCCATCAGTGACAAGCCGGGAGTAGCTGAGCAGTACTTC
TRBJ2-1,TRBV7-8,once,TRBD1,CASSRDRGSEQFF,TGTGCCAGCAGTCGGGACAGGGGCAGTGAGCAGTTCTTC
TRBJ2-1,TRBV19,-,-,CARRSGRLTNEQFF,TGTGCCAGGAGATCGGGAAGATTAACAAATGAGCAGTTCTTC
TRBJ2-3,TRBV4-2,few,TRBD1,CASSQDRIRGQGAADTQYF,TGTGCCAGCAGCCAAGACAGGATACGGGGACAGGGGGCTGCAGATACGCAGTATTTT
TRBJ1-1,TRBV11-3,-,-,CASSRGRNTEAFF,TGTGCCAGCAGCAGGGGACGGAACACTGAAGCTTTCTTT
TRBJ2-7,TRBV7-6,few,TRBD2,CASSLSTSGSNEQYF,TGTGCCAGCAGCTTATCGACTAGCGGGAGTAACGAGCAGTACTTC
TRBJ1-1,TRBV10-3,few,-,CASSYNYGNSEAFF,TGTGCCAGCAGTTACAATTACGGGAATTCTGAAGCTTTCTTT
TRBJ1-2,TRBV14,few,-,CASSHRGNYGYTF,TGTGCCAGCAGCCACAGGGGCAACTATGGCTACACCTTC
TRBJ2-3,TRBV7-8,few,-,CASSLEGTFLGGLTDTQYF,TGTGCCAGCAGCTTAGAAGGGACGTTCCTAGGCGGACTCACAGATACGCAGTATTTT
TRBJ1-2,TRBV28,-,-,CASNLAGYGYTF,TGTGCCAGCAACTTAGCGGGTTATGGCTACACCTTC
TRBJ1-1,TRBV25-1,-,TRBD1,CASSTRDRGHTEAFF,TGTGCCAGCAGTACACGGGACAGGGGTCACACTGAAGCTTTCTTT
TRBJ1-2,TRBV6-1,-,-,CASRQRNSDSYGYTF,TGTGCCAGCAGGCAGAGGAACAGTGACTCCTATGGCTACACCTTC
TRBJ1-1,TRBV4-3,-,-,CASSQKRGENTEAFF,TGCGCCAGCAGCCAAAAGAGGGGGGAGAACACTGAAGCTTTCTTT
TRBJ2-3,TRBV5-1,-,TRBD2,CASSLASGGPDTQYF,TGCGCCAGCAGCTTGGCTTCGGGAGGGCCTGATACGCAGTATTTT
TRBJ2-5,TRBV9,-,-,CASSVAPAGGTQYF,TGTGCCAGCAGCGTAGCTCCGGCCGGCGGGACCCAGTACTTC
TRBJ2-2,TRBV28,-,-,CASRGPRGRLGTNTGELFF,TGTGCCAGCAGGGGACCGAGGGGCCGCTTAGGAACGAACACCGGGGAGCTGTTTTTT
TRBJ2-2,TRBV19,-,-,CASSIVLGFTGELFF,TGTGCCAGTAGTATAGTTTTGGGTTTCACCGGGGAGCTGTTTTTT
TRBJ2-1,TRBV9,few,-,CASSVGVSSYNEQFF,TGTGCCAGCAGCGTGGGGGTTTCCTCCTACAATGAGCAGTTCTTC
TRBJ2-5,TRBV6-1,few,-,CASSDPPPGETQYF,TGTGCCAGCAGTGATCCCCCCCCGGGCGAGACCCAGTACTTC
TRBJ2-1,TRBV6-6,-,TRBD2,CASGGTSRVNRLF,TGTGCCAGCGGTGGGACTAGCCGAGTAAATCGGCTCTTC
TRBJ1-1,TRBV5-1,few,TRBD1,CASSLEVGQGTEAFF,TGCGCCAGCAGCTTGGAGGTGGGACAGGGTACTGAAGCTTTCTTT
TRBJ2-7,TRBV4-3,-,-,CASSQGIGQGPRLYF,TGCGCCAGCAGCCAAGGGATAGGGCAGGGTCCACGGCTGTACTTC
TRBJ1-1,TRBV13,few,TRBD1,CASSQGGAVGVHTEAFF,TGTGCCAGCAGCCAGGGGGGAGCAGTTGGGGTTCACACTGAAGCTTTCTTT
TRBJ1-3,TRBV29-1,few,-,CSVRDRPSGNTIYF,TGCAGCGTCCGCGACAGGCCCTCTGGAAACACCATATATTTT
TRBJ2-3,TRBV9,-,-,CASSVGSGTDTQYF,TGTGCCAGCAGCGTAGGTAGCGGCACAGATACGCAGTATTTT
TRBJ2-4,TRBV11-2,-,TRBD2,CASSLGLGTSGNIQYF,TGTGCCAGCAGCTTAGGGCTCGGGACTAGCGGAAACATTCAGTACTTC
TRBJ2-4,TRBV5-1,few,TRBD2,CASSSPGGGNIQYF,TGCGCCAGCAGCTCCCCCGGCGGGGGGAACATTCAGTACTTC
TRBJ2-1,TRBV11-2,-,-,CASSSLRGQGEQFF,TGTGCCAGCAGCTCATTACGGGGCCAAGGGGAGCAGTTCTTC
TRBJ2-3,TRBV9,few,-,CASSAWGNTQYF,TGTGCCAGCAGCGCGTGGGGGAATACGCAGTATTTT
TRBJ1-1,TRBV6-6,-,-,CASSYLGGQGWTEAFF,TGTGCCAGCAGTTACCTCGGAGGTCAAGGTTGGACTGAAGCTTTCTTT
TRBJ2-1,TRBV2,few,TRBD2,CASRASGSGEQFF,TGTGCCAGCAGGGCTAGCGGGAGCGGTGAGCAGTTCTTC